This T cell receptor beta chain stems from a study of blood T cell repertoires in COVID-19. Turning to the study itself: Samples of COVID-19 (acute and convalescent) were obtained from the United States, Italy and Spain. In each case, the material was cDNA or gDNA derived from T cells, B-cell-depleted T cells, or PBMCs.

The Seattle patients joined while their infection was active and were tracked longitudinally afterward. How the authors handled the data: How many nucleated cells were present was estimated from reference gene primer amplification. TCRdb's table, derived via immunoSEQ multiplex PCR, lists solely in-frame clones and lacks some. The V and J calls and clone size were taken over from that table, and D and trimming were inferred from the DNA. Among some 99,000 clones, 70% to 90% were seen once, and the ten largest hold 4% to 5%. The germline V and J ends were trimmed by 4 bases and 3 bases, with 12 bases remaining between them. The CDR3 consists of 14 residues. CDR1 and CDR2 from the germline V gene are LNHDA and SQIVND (reference sequence).

This TCR was recovered from a human donor with COVID-19, enrolled during active disease. The donor label of this sample is uncertain. The sample taken for sequencing was peripheral blood. The chain combines TRBV19 with TRBJ1-2; a weak D match, TRBD1 (6 bases). CDR3 nucleotides: TGTGCCAGTAGTACCTCTGACAGGTACTATGGCTACACCTTC. Encoded protein: CASSTSDRYYGYTF.